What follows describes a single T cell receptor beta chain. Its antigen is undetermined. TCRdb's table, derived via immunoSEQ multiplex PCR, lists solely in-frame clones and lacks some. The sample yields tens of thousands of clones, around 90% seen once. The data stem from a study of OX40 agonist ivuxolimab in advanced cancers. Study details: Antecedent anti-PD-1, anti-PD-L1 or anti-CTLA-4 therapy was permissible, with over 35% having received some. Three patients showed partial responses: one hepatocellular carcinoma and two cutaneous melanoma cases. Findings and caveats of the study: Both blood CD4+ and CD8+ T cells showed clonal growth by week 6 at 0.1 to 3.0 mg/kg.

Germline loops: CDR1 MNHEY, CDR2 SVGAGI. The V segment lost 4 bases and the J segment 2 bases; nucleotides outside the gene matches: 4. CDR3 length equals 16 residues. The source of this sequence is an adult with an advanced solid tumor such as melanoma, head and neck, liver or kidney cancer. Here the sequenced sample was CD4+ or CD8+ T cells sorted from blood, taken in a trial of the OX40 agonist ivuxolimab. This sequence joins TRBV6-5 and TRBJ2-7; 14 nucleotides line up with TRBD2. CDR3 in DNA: TGTGCCAGCAGTTCCCGACTAGCGGGAGGGACCTACGAGCAGTACTTC. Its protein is CASSSRLAGGTYEQYF.